These T cell receptor beta chains were read from a single sample in a study of blood T cells in healthy people across ages. MiXCR was run by TCRdb on the 5' RACE reads, yielding one entry per CDR3 protein. The sample carries more than 700,000 distinct CDR3 sequences, about 47% recorded once. The sample was blood. Source of these receptors: a man aged 80 or over in good health. Each CDR3 is given with its conserved first and last residue. A D gene is named only where the DNA matches it firmly. Size tells how often a clone was seen (once, few, many) or the class of an expanded clone, and some rows leave it out.

d_call	clone_size	v_call	j_call	cdr3_aa	cdr3_nt
TRBD2	NA	TRBV30	TRBJ2-7	CAWSMASGRAWTYEQYF	TGTGCCTGGAGTATGGCTAGCGGGAGGGCTTGGACCTACGAGCAGTACTTC
NA	few	TRBV29-1	TRBJ2-7	CSVGGGRGYEQYF	TGCAGCGTGGGAGGTGGGAGAGGATACGAGCAGTACTTC
NA	NA	TRBV29-1	TRBJ2-2	CIKRRGPSTGELFF	TGCATCAAAAGGCGCGGACCGAGCACCGGGGAGCTGTTTTTT
NA	NA	TRBV7-8	TRBJ2-1	CASDRRIGTPVDEQFF	TGTGCCAGCGACCGTCGAATCGGGACCCCTGTGGATGAGCAGTTCTTC
TRBD2	NA	TRBV7-2	TRBJ2-3	CASSLPGLGGSDTQYF	TGTGCCAGCAGCTTACCGGGACTAGGGGGTTCAGATACGCAGTATTTT
TRBD1	NA	TRBV5-1	TRBJ2-7	CASSPDGQASEQYF	TGCGCCAGCAGCCCCGATGGACAGGCCTCCGAGCAGTACTTC
NA	NA	TRBV27	TRBJ2-7	CASSLSYTGTTYEQYF	TGTGCCAGCAGTTTATCGTACACAGGGACTACCTACGAGCAGTACTTC
NA	NA	TRBV11-2	TRBJ1-5	CASSLENDQPQHF	TGTGCCAGCAGCTTGGAGAACGACCAGCCCCAGCATTTT
TRBD2	NA	TRBV6-1	TRBJ2-3	CASHERGGFSTDTQYF	TGTGCCAGTCATGAGCGGGGGGGCTTTAGCACAGATACGCAGTATTTT
TRBD1	NA	TRBV10-3	TRBJ1-2	CAISPPGTDSNYGYTF	TGTGCCATCAGTCCCCCGGGGACAGACTCTAACTATGGCTACACCTTC
NA	NA	TRBV9	TRBJ2-3	CASSEQGGPSDTQYF	TGTGCCAGCAGCGAACAGGGAGGGCCGTCAGATACGCAGTATTTT
NA	NA	TRBV19	TRBJ1-2	CASSTQGDYGYTF	TGTGCCAGTAGTACACAGGGCGACTATGGCTACACCTTC
NA	NA	TRBV14	TRBJ1-2	CASSPGGCGYTF	TGTGCCAGCAGCCCGGGGGGCTGTGGCTACACCTTC
NA	NA	TRBV19	TRBJ2-1	CASSIDGTAEQFF	TGTGCCAGTAGTATAGACGGGACGGCCGAGCAGTTCTTC
TRBD2	NA	TRBV7-6	TRBJ2-5	CASSLTRAGFQETQYF	TGTGCCAGCAGCCTGACTCGAGCGGGATTCCAAGAGACCCAGTACTTC
TRBD1	few	TRBV5-1	TRBJ2-7	CASSDDRVSEQYF	TGCGCCAGCAGTGACGACAGGGTGAGCGAGCAGTACTTC